This T cell receptor beta chain was obtained from a study of blood T cell repertoires in COVID-19. Looking at the study overall: Specimens from acute and convalescent COVID-19 originated in the United States, Italy and Spain.

Authors' methods: From reference gene primer amplification, estimates of nucleated cell counts were derived. Assay used: immunoSEQ multiplex PCR; TCRdb lists only in-frame clones, some missing. Clonal size and the V and J genes are those of that table, whereas D and trimming came from the DNA. The table shows 150,000 to 200,000 clones, with roughly 79% occurring only once. Trimming took 5 bases from V and 10 from J, leaving 13 bases between them. Germline V gene data show CDR1 as SGHDT and CDR2 as YYEEEE. The CDR3 loop spans 13 amino acids. Seattle cases were enrolled at active infection and followed longitudinally.

The chain employs TRBV5-6 and TRBJ1-6; no reliable D call. Source material: peripheral blood. The sequence derives from a woman over 75 with COVID-19, enrolled during active disease. The CDR3 region has the DNA TGTGCCAGCAGGATGGCGTCGGAGTCACCCCTCCACTTT. Translating gives CASRMASESPLHF.